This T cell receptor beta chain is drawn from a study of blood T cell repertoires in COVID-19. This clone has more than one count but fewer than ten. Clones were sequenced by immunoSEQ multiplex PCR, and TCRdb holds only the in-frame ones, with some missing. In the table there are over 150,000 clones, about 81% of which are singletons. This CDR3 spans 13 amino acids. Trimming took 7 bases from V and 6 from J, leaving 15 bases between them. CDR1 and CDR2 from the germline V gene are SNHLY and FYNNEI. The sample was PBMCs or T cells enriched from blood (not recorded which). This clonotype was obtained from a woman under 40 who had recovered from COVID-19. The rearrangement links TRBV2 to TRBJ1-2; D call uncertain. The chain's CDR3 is CASIHSSGDGYTF. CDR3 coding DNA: TGTGCCAGCATCCATTCGTCGGGAGATGGCTACACCTTC.